This TCR beta chain was profiled in a study of T-cell memory formation after mild COVID-19. Study-level points and caveats: Proof of SARS-CoV-2 specificity was absent for the second-wave clones that crested on day 37. Contracting clones, day 15 to 85, had balanced CD4/CD8, and later expanders favored CD4+.

This CDR3 is 13 amino acids long. V dropped 2 bases and J dropped 3 bases, with 7 bases sitting between them. CDR1 SGHTA and CDR2 FQGTGA come from the germline V gene. This clonotype was seen ten or more times. Its specificity is not known. TCRdb reprocessed the 5' RACE reads with MiXCR, giving one entry per CDR3 protein. The sample carries approximately 300,000 distinct CDR3 sequences, approximately 16% recorded once. Sequencing used PBMCs or a T cell subset sorted from them (not recorded which). The chain couples TRBV7-3 to TRBJ1-1, with D uncertain. The receptor comes from a man younger than 30 who had mild COVID-19 (a few samples of this study predate the infection). Cell type and time point are not known. CDR3 sequence: CASSLYSHTEAFF. Here the CDR3 DNA reads TGTGCCAGCAGCTTATACAGCCACACTGAAGCTTTCTTT. The full variable domain, rest sourced from reference TRBV7-3 and TRBJ1-1, is GAGVSQTPSNKVTEKGKYVELRCDPISGHTALYWYRQSLGQGPEFLIYFQGTGAADDSGLPNDRFFAVRPEGSVSTLKIQRTERGDSAVYLCASSLYSHTEAFFGQGTRLTVV.